The clone carrying this T cell receptor (beta chain) has a count of ten or more. Antigen unknown. TCR beta CDR3 region amplification was performed from RNA transcripts. Carried out on the TCR CDR3, a first-round RT-PCR used the HTBI primer set. Via MiXCR, TCRdb re-called the multiplex PCR reads, giving one row per CDR3 protein. The repertoire holds 730,000 or so distinct CDR3 sequences, with roughly 20% as singletons. Before ophthalmopathy appeared, progressors gave blood at initial hyperthyroidism diagnosis. 9.5 to 10 ml fresh peripheral blood yielded the PBMCs. This entry comes from a study of T cells in Graves' hyperthyroidism and ophthalmopathy. Trimming removed 2 bases from V and 2 bases from J; junction bases left unmatched: 16. Germline V CDR1 and CDR2: MNHEY, SVGEGT. The CDR3 covers 20 residues. Study outcomes and limitations: Blood shared most expanded thyroid clonotypes above 0.001.

The sample was blood. The receptor comes from a woman aged 45-59 years with Graves' hyperthyroidism that later progressed to Graves' ophthalmopathy. The chain recombines TRBV6-2 or TRBV6-3 with TRBJ1-5; 9 nucleotides line up with TRBD1. In nucleotides, the CDR3 is TGTGCCAGCAGTTACCCGACCGGGACAGGGAATTCTTTTGGCAATCAGCCCCAGCATTTT. Protein product: CASSYPTGTGNSFGNQPQHF.